This T cell receptor (beta chain) was found in a study of blood T cell repertoires in COVID-19. TCRdb keeps only in-frame clones here, not all; method: immunoSEQ multiplex PCR. The repertoire holds approximately 500,000 clones, roughly nine tenths seen once, with less than 9.5% in the top ten. This clone was observed once. The V segment lost 5 bases and the J segment 0 bases; nucleotides outside the gene matches: 4. The CDR3 runs 15 residues. Germline CDR1 and CDR2: SNHLY and FYNNEI. The sequence derives from a woman in her forties or fifties with COVID-19, enrolled during active disease. The chain uses TRBV2 and TRBJ1-5, with 7 bases aligning to TRBD1. Sequenced material: peripheral blood. CDR3 region: CASSLTGDSNQPQHF. CDR3 nucleotides: TGTGCCAGCAGTTTAACAGGGGATAGCAATCAGCCCCAGCATTTT.